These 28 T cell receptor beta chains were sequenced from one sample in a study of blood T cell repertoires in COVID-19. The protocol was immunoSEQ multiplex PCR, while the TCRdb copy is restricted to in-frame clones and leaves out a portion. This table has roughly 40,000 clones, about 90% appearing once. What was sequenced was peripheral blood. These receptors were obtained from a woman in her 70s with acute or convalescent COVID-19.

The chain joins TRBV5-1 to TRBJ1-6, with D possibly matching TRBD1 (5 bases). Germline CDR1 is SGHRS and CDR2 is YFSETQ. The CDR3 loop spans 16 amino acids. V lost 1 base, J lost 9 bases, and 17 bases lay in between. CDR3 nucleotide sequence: TGCGCCAGCAGCTTGAGAGTTTCGGGGGAGGGTTCACCCCTCCACTTT. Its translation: CASSLRVSGEGSPLHF.

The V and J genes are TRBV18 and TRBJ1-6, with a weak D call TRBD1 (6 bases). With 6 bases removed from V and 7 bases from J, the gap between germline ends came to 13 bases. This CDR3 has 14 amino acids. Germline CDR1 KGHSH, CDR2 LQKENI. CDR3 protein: CASSQGTVNSPLHF. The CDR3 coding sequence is TGTGCCAGCTCCCAGGGGACCGTCAATTCACCCCTCCACTTT. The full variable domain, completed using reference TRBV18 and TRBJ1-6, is NAGVMQNPRHLVRRRGQEARLRCSPMKGHSHVYWYRQLPEEGLKFMVYLQKENIIDESGMPKERFSAEFPKEGPSILRIQQVVRGDSAAYFCASSQGTVNSPLHFGNGTRLTVT.

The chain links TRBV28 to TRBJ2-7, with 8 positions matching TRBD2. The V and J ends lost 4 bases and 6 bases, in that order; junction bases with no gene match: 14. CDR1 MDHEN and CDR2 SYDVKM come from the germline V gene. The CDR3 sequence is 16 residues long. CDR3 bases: TGTGCCAGCAGTTCCTCCGAAGCGGGGGACTACACCGAGCAGTACGTC. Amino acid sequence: CASSSSEAGDYTEQYV.

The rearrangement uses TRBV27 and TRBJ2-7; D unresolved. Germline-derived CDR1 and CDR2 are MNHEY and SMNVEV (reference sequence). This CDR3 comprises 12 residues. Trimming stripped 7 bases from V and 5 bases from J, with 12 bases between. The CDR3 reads CASIQIPHEQYV. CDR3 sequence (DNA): TGTGCCAGCATACAGATTCCCCACGAGCAGTACGTC.

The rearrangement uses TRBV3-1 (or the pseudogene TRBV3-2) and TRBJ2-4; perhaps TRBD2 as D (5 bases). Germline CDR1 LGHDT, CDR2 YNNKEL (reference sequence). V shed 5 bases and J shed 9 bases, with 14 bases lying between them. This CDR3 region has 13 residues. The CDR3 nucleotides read TGTGCCAGCAGCTACACCGGGAAGGGCATTCAGTACTTC. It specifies CASSYTGKGIQYF.

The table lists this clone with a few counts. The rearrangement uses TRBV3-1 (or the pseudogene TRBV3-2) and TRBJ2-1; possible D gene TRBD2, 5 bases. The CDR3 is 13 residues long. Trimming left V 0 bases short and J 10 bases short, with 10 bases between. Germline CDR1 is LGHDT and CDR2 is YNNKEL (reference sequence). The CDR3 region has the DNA TGTGCCAGCAGCCAAGATCGGAGAGGGGAGCAGTTCTTC. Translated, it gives CASSQDRRGEQFF.

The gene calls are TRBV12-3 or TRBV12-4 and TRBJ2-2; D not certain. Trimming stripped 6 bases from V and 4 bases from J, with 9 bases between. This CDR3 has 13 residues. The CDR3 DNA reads TGTGCCAGCAGCCTACAGCTCACCGGGGAGCTGTTTTTT. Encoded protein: CASSLQLTGELFF.

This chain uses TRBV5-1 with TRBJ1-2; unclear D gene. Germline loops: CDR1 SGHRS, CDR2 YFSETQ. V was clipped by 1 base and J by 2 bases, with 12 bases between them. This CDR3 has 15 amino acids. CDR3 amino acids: CASSLSLISNYGYTF. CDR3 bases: TGCGCCAGCAGCTTGTCGTTAATATCCAACTATGGCTACACCTTC.

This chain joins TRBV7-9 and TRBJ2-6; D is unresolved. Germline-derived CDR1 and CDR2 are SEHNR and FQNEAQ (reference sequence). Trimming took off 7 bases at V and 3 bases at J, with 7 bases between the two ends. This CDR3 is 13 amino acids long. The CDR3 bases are TGTGCCAGCACCAAGTATGGGGCCAACGTCCTGACTTTC. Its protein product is CASTKYGANVLTF.

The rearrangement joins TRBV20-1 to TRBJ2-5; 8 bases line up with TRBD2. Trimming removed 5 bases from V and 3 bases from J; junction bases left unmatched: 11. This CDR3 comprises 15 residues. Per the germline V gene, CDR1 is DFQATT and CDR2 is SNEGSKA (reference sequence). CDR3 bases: TGCAGTGCTGGTGCTGTCCTAGCGGGCAAAGAGACCCAGTACTTC. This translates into CSAGAVLAGKETQYF.

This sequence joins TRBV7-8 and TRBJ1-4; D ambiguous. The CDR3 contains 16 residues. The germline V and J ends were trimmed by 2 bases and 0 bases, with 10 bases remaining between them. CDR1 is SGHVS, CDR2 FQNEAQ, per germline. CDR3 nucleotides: TGTGCCAGCAGCTTACAGAGCGCGGCAACTAATGAAAAACTGTTTTTT. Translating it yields CASSLQSAATNEKLFF.

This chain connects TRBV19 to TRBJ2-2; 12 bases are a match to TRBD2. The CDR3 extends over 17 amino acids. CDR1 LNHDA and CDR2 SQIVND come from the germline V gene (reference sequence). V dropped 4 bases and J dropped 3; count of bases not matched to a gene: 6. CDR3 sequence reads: CASSTLAGGPYTGELFF. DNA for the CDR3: TGTGCCAGTAGTACGCTAGCGGGAGGGCCGTACACCGGGGAGCTGTTTTTT.

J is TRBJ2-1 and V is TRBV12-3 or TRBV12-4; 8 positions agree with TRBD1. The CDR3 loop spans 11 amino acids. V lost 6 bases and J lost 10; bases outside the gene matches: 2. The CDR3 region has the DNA TGTGCCAGCAGCACAGGGGGAGAGCAGTTCTTC. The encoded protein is CASSTGGEQFF.

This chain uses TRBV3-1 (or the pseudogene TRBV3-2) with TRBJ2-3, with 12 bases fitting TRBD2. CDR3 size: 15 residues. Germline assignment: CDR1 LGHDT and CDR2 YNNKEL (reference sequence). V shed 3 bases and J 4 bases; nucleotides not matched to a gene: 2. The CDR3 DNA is TGTGCCAGCAGCCAGACTAGCGGGGGAGCAGATACGCAGTATTTT. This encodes CASSQTSGGADTQYF.

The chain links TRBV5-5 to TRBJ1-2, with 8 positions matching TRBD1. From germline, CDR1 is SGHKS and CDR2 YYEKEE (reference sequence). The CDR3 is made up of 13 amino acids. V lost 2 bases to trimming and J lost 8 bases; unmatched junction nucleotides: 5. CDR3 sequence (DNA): TGTGCCAGCAGCTTAGGACAGGGTCGGGGCTACACCTTC. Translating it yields CASSLGQGRGYTF. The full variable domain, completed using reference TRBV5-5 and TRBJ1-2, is DAGVTQSPTHLIKTRGQQVTLRCSPISGHKSVSWYQQVLGQGPQFIFQYYEKEERGRGNFPDRFSARQFPNYSSELNVNALLLGDSALYLCASSLGQGRGYTFGSGTRLTVV.

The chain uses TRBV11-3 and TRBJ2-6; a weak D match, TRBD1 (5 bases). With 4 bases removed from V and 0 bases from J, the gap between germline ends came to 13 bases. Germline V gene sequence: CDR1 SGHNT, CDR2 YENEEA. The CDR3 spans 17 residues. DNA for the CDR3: TGTGCCAGCAGCTACGACAGACTGAGCTCTGGGGCCAACGTCCTGACTTTC. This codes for CASSYDRLSSGANVLTF. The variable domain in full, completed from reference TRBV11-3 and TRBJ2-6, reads EAGVVQSPRYKIIEKKQPVAFWCNPISGHNTLYWYLQNLGQGPELLIRYENEEAVDDSQLPKDRFSAERLKGVDSTLKIQPAELGDSAVYLCASSYDRLSSGANVLTFGAGSRLTVL.

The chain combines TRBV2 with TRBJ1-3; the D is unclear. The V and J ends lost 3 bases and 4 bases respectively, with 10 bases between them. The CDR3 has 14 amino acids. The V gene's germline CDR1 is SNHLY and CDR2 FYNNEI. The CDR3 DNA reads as TGTGCCAGCAGTGACGGGTTTAAAGGAAACACCATATATTTT. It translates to CASSDGFKGNTIYF.

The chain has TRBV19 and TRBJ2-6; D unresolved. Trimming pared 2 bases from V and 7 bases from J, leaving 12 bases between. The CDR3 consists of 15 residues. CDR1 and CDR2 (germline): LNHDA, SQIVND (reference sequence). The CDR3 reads CASSINVQTANVLTF. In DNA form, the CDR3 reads TGTGCCAGTAGTATAAACGTCCAGACTGCCAACGTCCTGACTTTC.

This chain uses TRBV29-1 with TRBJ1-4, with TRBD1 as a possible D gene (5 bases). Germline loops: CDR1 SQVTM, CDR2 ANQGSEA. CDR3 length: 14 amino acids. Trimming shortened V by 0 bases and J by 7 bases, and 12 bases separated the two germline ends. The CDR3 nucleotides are TGCAGCGTTGAAGATAGCCAGGGCCGTGAAAAACTGTTTTTT. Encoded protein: CSVEDSQGREKLFF.

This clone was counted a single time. The CDR3 is CASSRRTGVRETQYF. The CDR3 region has the DNA TGTGCCAGTAGTCGTCGTACAGGGGTGAGGGAGACCCAGTACTTC. This rearrangement joins TRBV19 to TRBJ2-5; 7 bases line up with TRBD1. V trimming: 5 bases; J trimming: 5 bases; junction bases outside the gene matches: 11. The CDR3 consists of 15 residues. Germline V gene lookup returns CDR1 LNHDA and CDR2 SQIVND (reference sequence).

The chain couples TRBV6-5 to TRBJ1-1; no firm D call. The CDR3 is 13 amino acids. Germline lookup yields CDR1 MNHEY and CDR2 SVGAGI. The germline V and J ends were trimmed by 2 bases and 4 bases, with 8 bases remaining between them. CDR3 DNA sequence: TGTGCCAGCAGTTACGCCGCCGGCACTGAAGCTTTCTTT. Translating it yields CASSYAAGTEAFF.

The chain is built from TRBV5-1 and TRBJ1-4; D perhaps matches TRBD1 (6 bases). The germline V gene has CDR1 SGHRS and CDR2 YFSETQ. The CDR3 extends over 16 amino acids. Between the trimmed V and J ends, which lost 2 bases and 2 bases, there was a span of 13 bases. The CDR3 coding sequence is TGCGCCAGCAGCTTAGCGCCGGGACATACTAATGAAAAACTGTTTTTT. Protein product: CASSLAPGHTNEKLFF.

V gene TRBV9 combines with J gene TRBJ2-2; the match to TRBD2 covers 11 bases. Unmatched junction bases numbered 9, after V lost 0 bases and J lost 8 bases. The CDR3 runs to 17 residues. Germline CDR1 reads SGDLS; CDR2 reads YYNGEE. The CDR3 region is CASSVAGTSGRYGELFF. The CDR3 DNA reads TGTGCCAGCAGCGTAGCTGGGACTAGCGGCCGTTATGGGGAGCTGTTTTTT.

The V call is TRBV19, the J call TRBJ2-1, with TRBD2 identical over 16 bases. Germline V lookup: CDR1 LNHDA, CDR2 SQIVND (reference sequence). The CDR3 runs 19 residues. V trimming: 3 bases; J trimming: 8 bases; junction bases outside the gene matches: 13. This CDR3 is CASSMGLAGGPRVMYEQFF. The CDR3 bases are TGTGCCAGTAGTATGGGACTAGCGGGAGGGCCCAGGGTTATGTATGAGCAGTTCTTC.

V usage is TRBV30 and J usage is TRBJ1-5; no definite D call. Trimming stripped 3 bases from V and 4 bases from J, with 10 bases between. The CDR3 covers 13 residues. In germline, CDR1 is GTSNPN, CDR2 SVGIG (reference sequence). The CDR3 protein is CAWSGEANQPQHF. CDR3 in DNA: TGTGCCTGGAGCGGGGAGGCGAATCAGCCCCAGCATTTT.

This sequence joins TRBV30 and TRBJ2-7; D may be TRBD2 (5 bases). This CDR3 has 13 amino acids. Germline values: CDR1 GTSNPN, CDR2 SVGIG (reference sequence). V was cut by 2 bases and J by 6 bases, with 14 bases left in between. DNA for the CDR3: TGTGCCTGGAGTCCCCAGTCCGCGGGCGAGCAGTACGTC. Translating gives CAWSPQSAGEQYV.

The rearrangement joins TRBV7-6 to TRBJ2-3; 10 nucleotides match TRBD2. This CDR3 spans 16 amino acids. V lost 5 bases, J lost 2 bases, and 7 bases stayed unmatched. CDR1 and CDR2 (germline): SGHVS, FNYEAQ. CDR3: CASSVRLAGNTDTQYF. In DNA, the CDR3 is TGTGCCAGCAGCGTCAGACTAGCGGGCAACACAGATACGCAGTATTTT.

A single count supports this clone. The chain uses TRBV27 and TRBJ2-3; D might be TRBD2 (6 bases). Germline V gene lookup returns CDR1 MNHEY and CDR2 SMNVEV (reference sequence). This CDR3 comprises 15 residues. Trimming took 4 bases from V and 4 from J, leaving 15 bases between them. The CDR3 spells CASSSAGGVPDTQYF. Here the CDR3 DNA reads TGTGCCAGCAGTTCCGCCGGCGGGGTCCCAGATACGCAGTATTTT.